These 11 T cell receptor beta chains originate from one sample sequenced in a study of T cells in Graves' hyperthyroidism and ophthalmopathy. The CDR3 regions of TCR beta were amplified from RNA transcripts. HTBI primers were the set used in a first-round RT-PCR of the TCR CDR3. TCRdb re-called the multiplex PCR reads through MiXCR, storing one row per CDR3 protein. In the table there are 700,000 or so distinct CDR3 sequences, roughly 17% of which are singletons. Sequencing input: blood. All receptors derive from a man aged 18 to 35 with Graves' hyperthyroidism.

J is TRBJ2-1 and V is TRBV28; 7 positions match TRBD2. The CDR3 is 13 residues long. Germline loops: CDR1 MDHEN, CDR2 SYDVKM. Germline trimming cut 7 bases from V and 8 bases from J; bases unmatched to any gene: 8. The CDR3: CASNRGGRYEQFF. The CDR3 DNA reads as TGTGCCAGCAACAGAGGCGGGAGATATGAGCAGTTCTTC. The whole variable domain, filled in from reference TRBV28 and TRBJ2-1, reads DVKVTQSSRYLVKRTGEKVFLECVQDMDHENMFWYRQDPGLGLRLIYFSYDVKMKEKGDIPEGYSVSREKKERFSLILESASTNQTSMYLCASNRGGRYEQFFGPGTRLTVL.

This clonotype was detected a few times. The J gene is TRBJ1-3, the V gene TRBV24-1; D is unclear. With 1 base removed from V and 0 bases from J, the gap between germline ends came to 9 bases. The germline gives CDR1 KGHDR, CDR2 SFDVKD. The CDR3 is 16 residues long. The CDR3 coding sequence is TGTGCCACCAGTGATTTAGGCGACAACTCTGGAAACACCATATATTTT. This encodes CATSDLGDNSGNTIYF.

This clonotype has a count of ten or more. The J gene is TRBJ2-3, the V gene TRBV9; D remains ambiguous. The germline CDR1 and CDR2 sequences are SGDLS and YYNGEE. Trimming stripped 0 bases from V and 3 bases from J, with 8 bases between. The CDR3 has 14 residues. As DNA, the CDR3 is TGTGCCAGCAGCGTAGATGGGTTGACAGATACGCAGTATTTT. Translation: CASSVDGLTDTQYF.

V is TRBV5-1 and J is TRBJ2-3; D is uncertain. The CDR3 has 14 amino acids. Germline V gene lookup returns CDR1 SGHRS and CDR2 YFSETQ. Between the trimmed V and J ends, which lost 6 bases and 3 bases, there was a span of 14 bases. For the CDR3, the DNA is TGCGCCAGCACCCTCCCCGCTAGTACAGATACGCAGTATTTT. This encodes CASTLPASTDTQYF.

This clonotype was seen repeatedly, ten times or more. The J gene is TRBJ1-1, the V gene TRBV29-1; D may be TRBD1 (6 bases). Trimming took off 4 bases at V and 6 bases at J, with 12 bases between the two ends. This CDR3 region has 12 residues. The germline V gene encodes CDR1 SQVTM and CDR2 ANQGSEA. For the CDR3, the DNA is TGCAGCGTTGTCCGGGGGGGGCCTGAAGCTTTCTTT. Its translation is CSVVRGGPEAFF.

The J gene is TRBJ2-7, the V gene TRBV19; D perhaps matches TRBD1 (5 bases). This CDR3 contains 15 residues. The V end lost 3 bases, the J end lost 3 bases, and 15 bases lay between the germline ends. Germline V CDR1 and CDR2: LNHDA, SQIVND (reference sequence). The CDR3 region has the DNA TGTGCCAGTAGTATCTTTCGTGGGCAGGGCTACGAGCAGTACTTC. Protein product: CASSIFRGQGYEQYF. The full variable domain, rest sourced from reference TRBV19 and TRBJ2-7, is DGGITQSPKYLFRKEGQNVTLSCEQNLNHDAMYWYRQDPGQGLRLIYYSQIVNDFQKGDIAEGYSVSREKKESFPLTVTSAQKNPTAFYLCASSIFRGQGYEQYFGPGTRLTVT.

The chain has TRBV6-1 and TRBJ2-1; 8 bases line up with TRBD1. Germline CDR1 reads MNHNS; CDR2 reads SASEGT. Unmatched junction bases numbered 13, after V lost 5 bases and J lost 4 bases. The CDR3 length is 17 residues. The CDR3 sequence is CASSSSGAGGGYNEQFF. Here the CDR3 DNA reads TGTGCCAGCAGTTCCAGTGGGGCAGGGGGCGGTTACAATGAGCAGTTCTTC.

The V call is TRBV7-9, the J call TRBJ2-2, with D possibly TRBD2 on 5 matching bases. Trimming removed 2 bases at V and 4 bases at J, with 11 bases between. The germline gives CDR1 SEHNR, CDR2 FQNEAQ (reference sequence). CDR3 length: 15 amino acids. CDR3 residues: CASSLNRGITGELFF. Here the CDR3 DNA reads TGTGCCAGCAGCTTAAATCGGGGAATCACCGGGGAGCTGTTTTTT.

CDR3 residues: CSATSGAYNEQYF. DNA of the CDR3: TGCAGCGCGACTAGCGGAGCCTACAATGAGCAGTACTTC. The chain has TRBV20-1 and TRBJ2-1; 9 nucleotides match TRBD2. The end of the DNA aligns better with TRBJ2-7, so the J call may be wrong. Germline lookup yields CDR1 DFQATT and CDR2 SNEGSKA (reference sequence). This CDR3 is built from 13 residues.

This clonotype turned up a few times. The gene calls are TRBV6-6 and TRBJ2-2, with D tentatively TRBD2 (7 bases). This CDR3 has 14 amino acids. Per germline, CDR1 MNHNY and CDR2 SVGAGI (reference sequence). The V gene lost 7 bases and the J gene lost 7 bases, with 16 bases spanning the gap. CDR3 in DNA: TGTGCCAGCACCCCCCCGGGGGGACACGGGGAGCTGTTTTTT. Encoded protein: CASTPPGGHGELFF.

Notes on this clonotype: One base away lies a much larger clone, so this may be a sequencing read error. The chain joins TRBV27 to TRBJ2-1; TRBD1 or TRBD2 may be the D gene (5 bases each). Per the germline V gene, CDR1 is MNHEY and CDR2 is SMNVEV (reference sequence). The CDR3 consists of 15 residues. The CDR3 sequence: CTSFLQGPPFVEQFF. The CDR3, as DNA: TGTACCAGCTTCCTTCAGGGACCGCCCTTTGTTGAGCAGTTCTTC.